The 27 T cell receptor beta chains reported below all come from one sample, sequenced in a study of identifying expanded T cells in peripheral blood. Sequencing was performed with immunoSEQ multiplex PCR; in TCRdb, only in-frame clones are kept and a portion is missing. The table has roughly 100,000 clones, approximately 89% seen once. Sequences were obtained from blood. These receptors came from a person between 18 and 75 years old in good health.

This CDR3 is CASSEGLLGTQYF. The CDR3 DNA is TGTGCCAGCAGCGAAGGACTCCTTGGTACGCAGTATTTT. The chain has TRBV9 and TRBJ2-3; possibly TRBD2 for D (5 bases). The CDR3 totals 13 residues. V was shortened by 3 bases and J by 8 bases, with 13 bases between the two germline ends. Looked up from germline, CDR1 is SGDLS and CDR2 is YYNGEE.

V gene TRBV28 combines with J gene TRBJ1-5; D not resolved. In germline, CDR1 is MDHEN, CDR2 SYDVKM. V gave up 6 bases and J gave up 4 bases, with 4 bases separating them. There are 11 residues in the CDR3. CDR3 loop: CASSMNQPQHF. The CDR3 DNA is TGTGCCAGCAGCATGAATCAGCCCCAGCATTTT.

The chain recombines TRBV28 with TRBJ2-4, with a tentative D call TRBD1 (6 bases). V was clipped by 4 bases and J by 10 bases, with 23 bases between them. The CDR3 has 16 amino acids. The germline gives CDR1 MDHEN, CDR2 SYDVKM. The CDR3 DNA is TGTGCCAGCAGTTCCCCAGGGGACCCCGGAGGACCAATTCAGTACTTC. Its protein is CASSSPGDPGGPIQYF.

The J gene is TRBJ1-1, the V gene TRBV18, with 7 nucleotides matching TRBD1. Germline V gene sequence: CDR1 KGHSH, CDR2 LQKENI. The CDR3 totals 16 residues. The V segment lost 0 bases and the J segment 5 bases; nucleotides outside the gene matches: 9. CDR3 loop: CASSPPSGGEKTEAFF. The CDR3 DNA reads as TGTGCCAGCTCACCACCGTCAGGGGGGGAAAAAACTGAAGCTTTCTTT.

The chain couples TRBV5-4 to TRBJ2-7; 7 bases are shared with TRBD1. Losses at the gene ends were 4 bases for V and 3 bases for J; bases not matched to a gene: 10. The CDR3 is 15 residues long. Germline lookup yields CDR1 SGHNT and CDR2 YYREEE (reference sequence). The CDR3 DNA follows: TGTGCCAGCAGCCCAGACAGGGTTAAAATCTACGAGCAGTACTTC. This translates into CASSPDRVKIYEQYF.

V gene TRBV29-1 combines with J gene TRBJ2-5; perhaps TRBD2 as D (6 bases). The length of the CDR3 is 11 residues. Germline assignment: CDR1 SQVTM and CDR2 ANQGSEA. V gave up 4 bases and J gave up 3 bases, with 6 bases separating them. In DNA form, the CDR3 reads TGCAGCGTTGCGGGGGAAGAGACCCAGTACTTC. Translating gives CSVAGEETQYF.

The V and J genes are TRBV5-4 and TRBJ2-1, with 10 nucleotides matching TRBD1. The CDR3 loop spans 15 amino acids. Unmatched junction bases numbered 13, after V lost 9 bases and J lost 7 bases. The germline gives CDR1 SGHNT, CDR2 YYREEE (reference sequence). The CDR3 coding sequence is TGTGCCACCCAGGGGGGACAGGGGCACACAAATGAGCAGTTCTTC. Encoded protein: CATQGGQGHTNEQFF.

The rearrangement uses TRBV5-6 and TRBJ2-3; TRBD2 matches at 10 bases. The CDR3 is made up of 16 amino acids. CDR1 is SGHDT and CDR2 is YYEEEE in the germline V gene. The V segment lost 4 bases and the J segment 7 bases; nucleotides outside the gene matches: 12. CDR3 amino acids: CASSQESGRAGHTQYF. The CDR3 region has the DNA TGTGCCAGCAGCCAGGAAAGCGGGAGGGCCGGTCATACGCAGTATTTT. The variable domain in full, with the rest retrieved from reference TRBV5-6 and TRBJ2-3, is DAGVTQSPTHLIKTRGQQVTLRCSPKSGHDTVSWYQQALGQGPQFIFQYYEEEERQRGNFPDRFSGHQFPNYSSELNVNALLLGDSALYLCASSQESGRAGHTQYFGPGTRLTVL.

CDR3 sequence reads: CATGGGAGVYNEQFF. In DNA form, the CDR3 reads TGTGCCACAGGAGGGGGAGCGGGAGTCTACAATGAGCAGTTCTTC. The rearrangement uses TRBV15 and TRBJ2-1; TRBD2 aligns across 8 bases. There are 15 residues in the CDR3. V trimming: 9 bases; J trimming: 3 bases; junction bases outside the gene matches: 10. The V gene's germline CDR1 is LNHNV and CDR2 YYDKDF (reference sequence).

The chain has TRBV2 and TRBJ2-3; weak D call: TRBD1 (6 bases). CDR1 is SNHLY, CDR2 FYNNEI, per germline. Trimming removed 3 bases at V and 5 bases at J, with 9 bases between. The CDR3 length is 13 residues. The chain's CDR3 is CASSDWGRDTQYF. The CDR3 DNA follows: TGTGCCAGCAGTGATTGGGGGCGAGATACGCAGTATTTT. The variable domain in full, with the rest retrieved from reference TRBV2 and TRBJ2-3, is EPEVTQTPSHQVTQMGQEVILRCVPISNHLYFYWYRQILGQKVEFLVSFYNNEISEKSEIFDDQFSVERPDGSNFTLKIRSTKLEDSAMYFCASSDWGRDTQYFGPGTRLTVL.

This rearrangement joins TRBV7-3 to TRBJ2-7; 15 nucleotides match TRBD2. The CDR3 loop spans 18 amino acids. Germline V CDR1 and CDR2: SGHTA, FQGTGA. Trimming removed 5 bases from V and 6 bases from J; junction bases left unmatched: 14. CDR3 sequence reads: CASSPKGTSGGNSLEQYF. The CDR3, as DNA: TGTGCCAGCAGCCCCAAGGGGACTAGCGGGGGGAACTCTCTCGAGCAGTACTTC.

The CDR3 here is CASSPQQGLHTEAFF. CDR3 coding DNA: TGCGCCAGCAGCCCACAACAGGGGCTCCACACTGAAGCTTTCTTT. The chain has TRBV5-1 and TRBJ1-1, with 7 bases fitting TRBD1. Germline trimming cut 4 bases from V and 3 bases from J; bases unmatched to any gene: 9. The germline gives CDR1 SGHRS, CDR2 YFSETQ. The CDR3 totals 15 residues.

The chain carries TRBV5-6 and TRBJ2-3; D is perhaps TRBD2 (5 bases). Trimming took 0 bases from V and 5 from J, leaving 10 bases between them. Germline V gene sequence: CDR1 SGHDT, CDR2 YYEEEE. The CDR3 contains 14 residues. The DNA of the CDR3 is TGTGCCAGCAGCTTGGTACAGAGCGGAGATACGCAGTATTTT. Protein: CASSLVQSGDTQYF.

The chain links TRBV9 to TRBJ1-1; perhaps TRBD1 as D (6 bases). Germline V gives CDR1 SGDLS, CDR2 YYNGEE. CDR3 length: 13 residues. V shed 2 bases and J shed 7 bases, with 12 bases lying between them. In DNA form, the CDR3 reads TGTGCCAGCAGCGTCTCGGGGGCAGGTGAAGCTTTCTTT. Translation gives CASSVSGAGEAFF.

In its sample, this clone was seen a few times. The V gene is TRBV2, the J gene TRBJ1-6, with D hard to call. Germline CDR1 and CDR2: SNHLY and FYNNEI. V lost 5 bases and J lost 9, with 8 bases in between. This CDR3 comprises 12 residues. DNA for the CDR3: TGTGCCAGCAGTCCCTTTGGTTCACCCCTCCACTTT. Translated, it gives CASSPFGSPLHF.

This chain links TRBV27 with TRBJ1-1, with D perhaps matching TRBD1 (5 bases). Per the germline V gene, CDR1 is MNHEY and CDR2 is SMNVEV (reference sequence). CDR3 size: 14 residues. Trimming pared 2 bases from V and 6 bases from J, leaving 13 bases between. CDR3 loop: CASSLGASGAEAFF. For the CDR3, the DNA is TGTGCCAGCAGTTTAGGGGCTTCAGGAGCTGAAGCTTTCTTT.

This rearrangement joins TRBV25-1 to TRBJ1-5, with 10 bases fitting TRBD1. CDR1 is MGHDK and CDR2 is SYGVNS in the germline V gene. The CDR3 loop spans 15 amino acids. Trimming cost V 2 bases and J 5 bases; bases outside gene matches: 3. The CDR3 coding sequence is TGTGCCAGCAGTGAAGTTGGGACAGGGGATCAGCCCCAGCATTTT. Its protein is CASSEVGTGDQPQHF.

This clone has just one count. The genes are TRBV25-1 and TRBJ2-5; D remains unclear. The length of the CDR3 is 14 residues. CDR1 and CDR2 (germline): MGHDK, SYGVNS. Trimming pared 3 bases from V and 5 bases from J, leaving 13 bases between. CDR3 sequence reads: CASSDPGRGETQYF. CDR3 in DNA: TGTGCCAGCAGTGATCCGGGTCGTGGGGAGACCCAGTACTTC. The full variable domain, its missing parts supplied by reference TRBV25-1 and TRBJ2-5, is EADIYQTPRYLVIGTGKKITLECSQTMGHDKMYWYQQDPGMELHLIHYSYGVNSTEKGDLSSESTVSRIRTEHFPLTLESARPSHTSQYLCASSDPGRGETQYFGPGTRLLVL.

The chain links TRBV7-9 to TRBJ2-6; D gene unclear. CDR3 length: 14 residues. The germline gives CDR1 SEHNR, CDR2 FQNEAQ (reference sequence). V shed 1 base and J shed 6 bases, with 7 bases lying between them. The CDR3 sequence is CASSLVGSANVLTF. CDR3 nucleotides: TGTGCCAGCAGCTTAGTGGGGTCGGCCAACGTCCTGACTTTC.

The chain has TRBV5-4 and TRBJ2-3; D uncertain. V shed 4 bases and J shed 0 bases, with 6 bases lying between them. The CDR3 covers 13 residues. Germline V gene lookup returns CDR1 SGHNT and CDR2 YYREEE (reference sequence). The CDR3 DNA sequence: TGTGCCAGCAGCCAAACTAGCACAGATACGCAGTATTTT. Protein sequence: CASSQTSTDTQYF.

J is TRBJ2-2 and V is TRBV7-6; maybe TRBD2 (5 bases). The V end lost 4 bases, the J end lost 0 bases, and 9 bases lay between the germline ends. Germline CDR1 and CDR2: SGHVS and FNYEAQ. This CDR3 has 15 residues. The CDR3 coding sequence is TGTGCCAGCAGCTGGACTGGGGCGAACACCGGGGAGCTGTTTTTT. Encoded protein: CASSWTGANTGELFF.

The V gene is TRBV28, the J gene TRBJ2-2; TRBD2 aligns across 8 bases. Germline trimming cut 7 bases from V and 6 bases from J; bases unmatched to any gene: 16. The length of the CDR3 is 17 residues. Germline CDR1 reads MDHEN; CDR2 reads SYDVKM. CDR3: CASTGVGAGDFPGELFF. In nucleotides, the CDR3 is TGTGCCAGCACCGGGGTGGGAGCGGGAGACTTCCCCGGGGAGCTGTTTTTT.

V gene TRBV2 combines with J gene TRBJ1-5, with D maybe TRBD1 (5 bases). Germline V gives CDR1 SNHLY, CDR2 FYNNEI. This CDR3 spans 15 amino acids. V was shortened by 7 bases and J by 1 base, with 14 bases between the two germline ends. The CDR3 loop is CASNEFRTSNQPQHF. In DNA, the CDR3 is TGTGCCAGCAACGAATTTAGGACAAGCAATCAGCCCCAGCATTTT.

The chain has TRBV15 and TRBJ1-5, with TRBD1 as a possible D gene (5 bases). Germline V lookup: CDR1 LNHNV, CDR2 YYDKDF (reference sequence). CDR3 size: 14 residues. The ends were cut back, 3 bases at V and 6 bases at J, with 12 bases in the middle. Here the CDR3 DNA reads TGTGCCACCAGCAGTGGGACCCCGGGTCAGCCCCAGCATTTT. Amino acids: CATSSGTPGQPQHF. The full variable domain, its missing parts supplied by reference TRBV15 and TRBJ1-5, is DAMVIQNPRYQVTQFGKPVTLSCSQTLNHNVMYWYQQKSSQAPKLLFHYYDKDFNNEADTPDNFQSRRPNTSFCFLDIRSPGLGDTAMYLCATSSGTPGQPQHFGDGTRLSIL.

This clone was recorded only once. The V gene is TRBV7-6, the J gene TRBJ2-7, with a tentative D call TRBD2 (5 bases). Trimming stripped 1 base from V and 3 bases from J, with 16 bases between. From germline, CDR1 is SGHVS and CDR2 FNYEAQ. The CDR3 runs to 16 residues. CDR3: CASSLGVASTIYEQYF. DNA for the CDR3: TGTGCCAGCAGCTTAGGGGTGGCTAGCACCATCTACGAGCAGTACTTC. The full variable domain, with the rest looked up from reference TRBV7-6 and TRBJ2-7, is GAGVSQSPRYKVTKRGQDVALRCDPISGHVSLYWYRQALGQGPEFLTYFNYEAQQDKSGLPNDRFSAERPEGSISTLTIQRTEQRDSAMYRCASSLGVASTIYEQYFGPGTRLTVT.

In regard to this clone: Other DNA sequences within the sample encode an identical CDR3. This chain connects TRBV28 to TRBJ2-1; 8 bases match TRBD2. V gave up 5 bases and J gave up 0 bases; unmatched junction bases: 3. The germline V gene has CDR1 MDHEN and CDR2 SYDVKM. The CDR3 is made up of 15 amino acids. CDR3 nucleotides: TGTGCCAGCAGTCCGGGGACTAGCTCCTACAATGAGCAGTTCTTC. Its translation is CASSPGTSSYNEQFF.

This chain uses TRBV6-4 with TRBJ1-2; 8 bases agree with TRBD1. V lost 6 bases and J lost 4; bases outside the gene matches: 7. CDR1 MRHNA and CDR2 SNTAGT come from the germline V gene. The CDR3 runs 14 residues. CDR3 sequence reads: CASSHQGASYGYTF. The CDR3 DNA is TGTGCCAGCAGCCACCAGGGGGCCAGCTATGGCTACACCTTC.